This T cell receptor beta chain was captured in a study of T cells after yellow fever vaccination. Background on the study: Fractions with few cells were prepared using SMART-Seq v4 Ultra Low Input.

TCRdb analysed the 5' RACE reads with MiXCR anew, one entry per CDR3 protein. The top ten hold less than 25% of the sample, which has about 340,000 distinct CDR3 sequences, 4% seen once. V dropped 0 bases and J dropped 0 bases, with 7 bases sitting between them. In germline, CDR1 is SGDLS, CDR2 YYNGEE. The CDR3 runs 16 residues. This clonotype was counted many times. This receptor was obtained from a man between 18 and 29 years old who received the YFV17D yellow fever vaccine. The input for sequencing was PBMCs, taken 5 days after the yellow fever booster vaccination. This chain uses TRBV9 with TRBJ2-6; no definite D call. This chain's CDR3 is CASSVDGRSGANVLTF. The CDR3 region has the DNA TGTGCCAGCAGCGTAGACGGGCGCTCTGGGGCCAACGTCCTGACTTTC.